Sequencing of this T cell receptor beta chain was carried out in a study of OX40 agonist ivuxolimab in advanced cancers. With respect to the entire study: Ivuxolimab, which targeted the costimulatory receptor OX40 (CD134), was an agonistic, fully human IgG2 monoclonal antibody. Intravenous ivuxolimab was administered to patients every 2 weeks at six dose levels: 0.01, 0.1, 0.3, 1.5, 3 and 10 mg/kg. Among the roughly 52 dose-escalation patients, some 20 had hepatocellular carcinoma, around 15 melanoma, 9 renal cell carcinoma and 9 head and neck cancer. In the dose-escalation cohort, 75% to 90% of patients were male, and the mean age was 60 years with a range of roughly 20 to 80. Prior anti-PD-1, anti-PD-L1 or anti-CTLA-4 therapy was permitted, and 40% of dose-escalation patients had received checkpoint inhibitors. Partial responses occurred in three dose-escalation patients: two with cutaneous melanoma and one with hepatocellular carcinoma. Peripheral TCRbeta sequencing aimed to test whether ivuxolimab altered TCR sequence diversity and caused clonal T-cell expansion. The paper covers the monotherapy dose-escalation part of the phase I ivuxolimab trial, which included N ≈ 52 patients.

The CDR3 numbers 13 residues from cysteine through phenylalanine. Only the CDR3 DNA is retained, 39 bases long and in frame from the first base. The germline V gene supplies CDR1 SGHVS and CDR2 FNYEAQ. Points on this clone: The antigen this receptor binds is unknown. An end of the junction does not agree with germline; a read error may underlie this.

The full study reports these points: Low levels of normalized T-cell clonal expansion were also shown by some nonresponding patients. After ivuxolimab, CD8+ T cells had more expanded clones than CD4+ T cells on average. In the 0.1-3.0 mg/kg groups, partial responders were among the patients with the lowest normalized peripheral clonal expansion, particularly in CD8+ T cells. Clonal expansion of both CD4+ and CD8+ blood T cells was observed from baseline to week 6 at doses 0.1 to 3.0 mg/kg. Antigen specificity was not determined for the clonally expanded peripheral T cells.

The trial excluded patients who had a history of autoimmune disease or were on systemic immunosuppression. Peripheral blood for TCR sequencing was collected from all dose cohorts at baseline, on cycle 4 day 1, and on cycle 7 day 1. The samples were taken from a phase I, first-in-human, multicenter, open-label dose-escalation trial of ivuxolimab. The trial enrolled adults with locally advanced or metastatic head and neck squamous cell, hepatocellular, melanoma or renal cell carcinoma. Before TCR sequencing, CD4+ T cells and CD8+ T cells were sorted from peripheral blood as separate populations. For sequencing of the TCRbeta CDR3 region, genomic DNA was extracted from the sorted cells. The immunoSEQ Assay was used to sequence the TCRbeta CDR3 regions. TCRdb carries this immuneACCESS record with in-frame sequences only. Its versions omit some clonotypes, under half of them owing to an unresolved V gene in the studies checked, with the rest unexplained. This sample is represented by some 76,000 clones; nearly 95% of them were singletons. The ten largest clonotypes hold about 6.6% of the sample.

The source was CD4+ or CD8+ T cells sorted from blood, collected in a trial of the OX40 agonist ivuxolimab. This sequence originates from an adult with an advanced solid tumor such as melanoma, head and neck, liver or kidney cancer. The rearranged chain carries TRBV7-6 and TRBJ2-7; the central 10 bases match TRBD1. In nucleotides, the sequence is TGTGCCAGCAGCTTAGGGGACAGGGGTGAGGTAGACTTC. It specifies CASSLGDRGEVDF.